This is a list of T cell receptor beta chains from one sample in a study of beta chain features in type 1 diabetes. Clones were read by immunoSEQ multiplex PCR, and TCRdb kept only the in-frame ones, dropping some. The table has 970,000 or so clones, 17% seen once; the top ten hold roughly 0.025%. Specimen: naive CD4+ T cells from blood. These receptors all stem from a woman younger than 35 in good health. The CDR3 runs from the conserved cysteine through the conserved F or W. Expanded clones get a size class; other rows say once, few or many, or leave the size out.

j_call,clone_size,cdr3_length,v_call,cdr3_aa
TRBJ2-2,-,15,TRBV7-8,CASSKQGALAGELFF
TRBJ2-3,few,13,TRBV7-2,CASSLERQDTQYF
TRBJ1-6,few,16,TRBV2,CATGGGRSSYNSPLHF
-,-,12,TRBV28,CASSGQSYEQYF
TRBJ2-7,-,15,TRBV5-5,CASSRTGTAYYEQYF
TRBJ2-5,-,18,TRBV7-2,CASSLDPMGTGDQETQYF
TRBJ2-7,-,11,TRBV20-1,CSALLALRQYF
TRBJ2-7,-,13,TRBV28,CASSRDFLYEQYF
TRBJ2-1,few,15,TRBV27,CASSTWASGNNEQFF
TRBJ2-5,-,14,TRBV6-1,CASNTGTGQETQYF
TRBJ1-1,few,16,TRBV7-9,CASSLRSRDKNTEAFF
TRBJ2-6,-,15,TRBV5-4,CASRGGSSGANVLTF
TRBJ2-1,-,15,TRBV7-3,CASSFVAGRSNEQFF
TRBJ2-7,-,15,TRBV18,CASSPPGRARYEQYF
TRBJ1-2,few,14,TRBV5-1,CASSLAGADYGYTF
-,-,16,TRBV7-9,CASSLRPGQGSYEQYF
TRBJ2-3,-,20,TRBV21-1,CASSNQISNPRGRSTDTQYF
TRBJ1-2,few,15,TRBV25-1,CASSSERRDGYGYTF
TRBJ1-2,few,15,TRBV4-3,CASSQDTRESYGYTF
TRBJ2-3,-,15,TRBV4-1,CASSQGNEGTDTQYF
TRBJ2-1,-,15,TRBV5-1,CASSLVGTGYNEQFF
TRBJ1-2,few,13,TRBV10-3,CAIPAGAAYGYTF
TRBJ1-4,-,14,TRBV6-6,CASSYGGRFEKLFF
TRBJ1-5,-,15,TRBV7-2,CASSSMTGGNQPQHF
TRBJ1-4,few,15,TRBV4-2,CASSRSRGSWEKLFF
TRBJ2-5,-,12,TRBV6-5,CASSYVQATQYF
TRBJ2-5,-,12,TRBV7-2,CASSLREETQYF
TRBJ2-7,-,14,TRBV5-4,CASSFTQGAGEQYF
TRBJ1-1,-,14,TRBV7-9,CASSLGGTEHEAFF
TRBJ1-3,-,16,TRBV28,CASSVDRGLAGNTIYF
TRBJ2-2,-,16,TRBV7-8,CASSLVPGTSGGELFF